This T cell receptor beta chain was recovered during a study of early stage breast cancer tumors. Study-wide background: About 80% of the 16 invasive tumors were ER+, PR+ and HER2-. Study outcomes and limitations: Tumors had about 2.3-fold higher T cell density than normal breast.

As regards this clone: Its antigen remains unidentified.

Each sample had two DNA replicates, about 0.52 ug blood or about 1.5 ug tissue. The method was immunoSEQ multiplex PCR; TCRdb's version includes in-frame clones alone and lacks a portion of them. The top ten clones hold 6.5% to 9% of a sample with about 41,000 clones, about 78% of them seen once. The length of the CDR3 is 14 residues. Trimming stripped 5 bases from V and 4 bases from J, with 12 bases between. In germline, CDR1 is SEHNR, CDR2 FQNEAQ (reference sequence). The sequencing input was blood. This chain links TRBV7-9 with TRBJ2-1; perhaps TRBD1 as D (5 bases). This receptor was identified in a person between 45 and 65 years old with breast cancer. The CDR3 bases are TGTGCCAGCAGCACCGGACAACTTTACAATGAGCAGTTCTTC. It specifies CASSTGQLYNEQFF.